The clone carrying this T cell receptor beta chain appeared many times. Its antigen is not known. What was amplified from RNA transcripts were TCR beta CDR3 regions. First-round RT-PCR with HTBI primers amplified the TCR CDR3 region. TCRdb fed the multiplex PCR reads into MiXCR, producing one record per CDR3 protein. The profile shows more than 250,000 distinct CDR3 sequences, 15% of them singletons. This sample is drawn from a study of T cells in Graves' hyperthyroidism and ophthalmopathy. For the study at large: Peripheral blood was obtained at initial diagnosis, preceding any treatment. Whole-study results and caveats: The model foresaw ophthalmopathy a median roughly 6.6 months prior to onset.

Investigators excluded patients with uncontrolled infection, other autoimmune disease, pregnancy or lactation. The receptor comes from a woman aged 45-65 years with Graves' hyperthyroidism that later progressed to Graves' ophthalmopathy. What was sequenced was blood.

In DNA, the CDR3 is TGTGCCAGCTCACCACCGACAGGGACCTATGGCTACACCTTC. Translation gives CASSPPTGTYGYTF. The chain carries TRBV18 and TRBJ1-2, with 7 bases fitting TRBD1. Trimming at V came to 0 bases and at J to 4 bases, leaving 2 bases not matched to a gene. The length of the CDR3 is 14 residues. Germline V gene lookup returns CDR1 KGHSH and CDR2 LQKENI. The complete variable domain, with remaining parts taken from reference TRBV18 and TRBJ1-2, reads NAGVMQNPRHLVRRRGQEARLRCSPMKGHSHVYWYRQLPEEGLKFMVYLQKENIIDESGMPKERFSAEFPKEGPSILRIQQVVRGDSAAYFCASSPPTGTYGYTFGSGTRLTVV.